This T cell receptor beta chain was sequenced during a study of blood T cell repertoires in COVID-19. J lost 1 base, V lost 5 bases, and 8 bases had no gene match. The germline V gene encodes CDR1 MDHEN and CDR2 SYDVKM. The CDR3 totals 16 residues. Using immunoSEQ multiplex PCR, the repertoire was profiled, and TCRdb retains in-frame clones only, with some absent. In the table there are 250,000 to 300,000 clones, about 91% of which are singletons. This chain links TRBV28 with TRBJ1-5; 7 bases align to TRBD1. Sequencing input: peripheral blood. This clonotype was obtained from a woman aged 55-69 years with acute or convalescent COVID-19. The CDR3 protein is CASSRTGAPSNQPQHF. Written as DNA, the CDR3 is TGTGCCAGCAGTAGAACAGGGGCGCCAAGCAATCAGCCCCAGCATTTT.